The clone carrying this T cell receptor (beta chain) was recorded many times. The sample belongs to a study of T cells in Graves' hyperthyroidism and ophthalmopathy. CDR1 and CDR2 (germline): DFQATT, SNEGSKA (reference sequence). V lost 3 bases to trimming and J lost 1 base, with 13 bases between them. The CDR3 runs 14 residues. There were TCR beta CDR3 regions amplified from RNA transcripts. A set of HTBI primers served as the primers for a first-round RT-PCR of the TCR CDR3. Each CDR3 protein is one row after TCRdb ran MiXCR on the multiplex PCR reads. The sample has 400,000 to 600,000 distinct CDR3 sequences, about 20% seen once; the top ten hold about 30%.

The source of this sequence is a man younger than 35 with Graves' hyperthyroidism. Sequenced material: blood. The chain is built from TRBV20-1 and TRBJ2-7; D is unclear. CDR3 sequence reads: CSASRPSTSYEQYF. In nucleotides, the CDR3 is TGCAGTGCTAGTCGGCCGTCTACTTCCTACGAGCAGTACTTC.